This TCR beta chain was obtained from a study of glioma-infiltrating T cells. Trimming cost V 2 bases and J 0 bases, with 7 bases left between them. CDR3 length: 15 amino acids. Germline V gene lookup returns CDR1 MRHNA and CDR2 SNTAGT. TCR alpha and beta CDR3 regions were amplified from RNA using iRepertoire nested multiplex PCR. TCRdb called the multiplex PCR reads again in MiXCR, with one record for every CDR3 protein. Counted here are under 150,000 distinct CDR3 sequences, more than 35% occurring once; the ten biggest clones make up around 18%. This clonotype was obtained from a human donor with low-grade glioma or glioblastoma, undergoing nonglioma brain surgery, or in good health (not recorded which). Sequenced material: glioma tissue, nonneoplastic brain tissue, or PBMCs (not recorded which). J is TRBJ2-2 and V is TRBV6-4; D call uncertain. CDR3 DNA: TGTGCCAGCAGTGACGTGCAGGCGAACACCGGGGAGCTGTTTTTT. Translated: CASSDVQANTGELFF.